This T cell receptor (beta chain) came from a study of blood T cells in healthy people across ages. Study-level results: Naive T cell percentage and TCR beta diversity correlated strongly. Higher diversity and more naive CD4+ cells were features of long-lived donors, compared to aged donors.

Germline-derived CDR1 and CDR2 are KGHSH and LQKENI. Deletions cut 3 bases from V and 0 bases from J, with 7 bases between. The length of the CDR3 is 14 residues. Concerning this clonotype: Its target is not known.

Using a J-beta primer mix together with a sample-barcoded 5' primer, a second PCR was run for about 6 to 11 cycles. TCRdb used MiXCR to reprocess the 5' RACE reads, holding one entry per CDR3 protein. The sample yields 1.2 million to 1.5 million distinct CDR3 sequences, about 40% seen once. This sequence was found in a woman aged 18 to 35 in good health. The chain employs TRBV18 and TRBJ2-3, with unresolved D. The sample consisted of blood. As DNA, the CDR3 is TGTGCCAGCTCACCTGGCTGGAGCACAGATACGCAGTATTTT. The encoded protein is CASSPGWSTDTQYF.